This T cell receptor beta chain is drawn from a study of CD8+CD57+ T cells in acquired aplastic anemia. A word on this clonotype: Its antigen remains unknown.

The V segment lost 7 bases and the J segment 1 base; nucleotides outside the gene matches: 4. Germline V lookup: CDR1 WSHSY, CDR2 SAAADI. CDR3 length equals 14 residues. The study profiled TCR beta VDJ and CDR3 using genomic DNA as template. MiXCR, applied by TCRdb to the reads, yields one record per CDR3 protein. This sample has approximately 470,000 distinct CDR3 sequences, with around a third found just once. General study points: The study identified twenty-nine CD8+ CDR3 sequences shared by patients and controls. Any difference that existed in CD8+ Simpson's diversity between patients and controls was not significant.

The authors sequenced patients whose flow cytometry had shown CD8+CD57+ cell expansion. The material sequenced was sorted CD4+, CD8+, or CD8+CD57+ T cells (not recorded which) from PBMCs. The rearrangement joins TRBV10-2 to TRBJ1-1; 9 bases match TRBD1. This clonotype was sampled from a human donor with aplastic anemia. CDR3 bases: TGCGCCAGCAAGAGGACAGGGGCGAACACTGAAGCTTTCTTT. It specifies CASKRTGANTEAFF.